Included here is one T cell receptor beta chain sequence, with context. Its target is unknown. Primers: 60 Vbeta forward and 13 Jbeta reverse. The method was immunoSEQ multiplex PCR; TCRdb's version includes in-frame clones alone and lacks a portion of them. The sample includes around 160,000 clones, roughly three quarters of them seen just once. The data derive from a study of cytomegalovirus exposure and HLA in healthy donors. Study-level points and caveats: Looking again later, the authors saw that most CMV-associated TCR beta chains seemed HLA-restricted.

The V segment lost 5 bases and the J segment 8 bases; nucleotides outside the gene matches: 8. The CDR3 is 14 residues long. Germline CDR1 is MRHNA and CDR2 is SNTAGT. The sequencing sample was made of PBMCs. This receptor was taken from a man aged 18 to 35 in good health and CMV-seropositive. This chain connects TRBV6-4 to TRBJ2-4; TRBD1 matches 8 bases. CDR3 loop: CASSQGNRGDIQYF. In DNA, the CDR3 is TGTGCCAGCAGTCAGGGCAACAGGGGGGACATTCAGTACTTC.